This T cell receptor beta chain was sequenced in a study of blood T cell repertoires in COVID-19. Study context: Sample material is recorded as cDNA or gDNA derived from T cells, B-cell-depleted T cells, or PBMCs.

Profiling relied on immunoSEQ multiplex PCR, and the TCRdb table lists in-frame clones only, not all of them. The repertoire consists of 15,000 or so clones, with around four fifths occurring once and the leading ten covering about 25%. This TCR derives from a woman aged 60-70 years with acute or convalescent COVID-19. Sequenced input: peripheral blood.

CDR3 nucleotides: TGTGCCAGTCGGGACAGGGCAAATTCTAACTATGGCTACACCTTC. Amino acids: CASRDRANSNYGYTF. This chain joins TRBV19 and TRBJ1-2; 9 bases line up with TRBD1. Looked up from germline, CDR1 is LNHDA and CDR2 is SQIVND (reference sequence). CDR3 length: 15 residues. With V trimmed by 8 bases and J by 0 bases, 7 bases remained unmatched.